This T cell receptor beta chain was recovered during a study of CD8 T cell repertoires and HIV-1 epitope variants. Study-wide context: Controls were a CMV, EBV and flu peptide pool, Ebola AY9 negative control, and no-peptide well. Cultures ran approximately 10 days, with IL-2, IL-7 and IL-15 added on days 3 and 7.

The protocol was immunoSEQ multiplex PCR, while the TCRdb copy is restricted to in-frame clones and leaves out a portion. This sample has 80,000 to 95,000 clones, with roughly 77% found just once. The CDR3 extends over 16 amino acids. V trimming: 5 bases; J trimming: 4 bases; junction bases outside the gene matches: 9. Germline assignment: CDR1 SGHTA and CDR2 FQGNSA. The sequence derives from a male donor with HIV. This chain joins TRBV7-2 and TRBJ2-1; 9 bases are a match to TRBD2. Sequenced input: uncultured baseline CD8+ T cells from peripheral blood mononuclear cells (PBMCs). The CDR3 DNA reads TGTGCCAGCAGCGTACTGAGCGGGAGGCCATACAATGAGCAGTTCTTC. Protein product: CASSVLSGRPYNEQFF.